The sample holds a few counts of the clone carrying this T cell receptor beta chain. An end of the junction differs from the germline gene, which may be a read error. Specified time point: persistent/refractory GD, antithyroid drugs over 5 years with positive TRAb. TCR sequences were obtained from RNA taken from PBMCs. The data stem from a study of regulatory T cells in long-lasting Graves disease. As for the study in general: Positive TSH receptor antibodies alongside over 5 years of antithyroid drugs were what marked Graves' disease as persistent.

The CDR3 is made up of 16 amino acids. CDR1 DFQATT and CDR2 SNEGSKA come from the germline V gene (reference sequence). Library construction for TCR beta used iRepertoire HTBI primers and Arm-PCR of CDR3 regions. TCRdb re-called the multiplex PCR reads through MiXCR, storing one row per CDR3 protein. The repertoire has 430,000 or so distinct CDR3 sequences, around 23% of them found once; the top ten carry over 11%. The specimen comprised peripheral blood mononuclear cells (PBMCs), sampled when the disease was refractory, from a patient treated with antithyroid drugs. This chain uses TRBV20-1 with TRBJ1-1; possible D gene TRBD1, 6 bases. This clonotype was obtained from a female donor with Graves disease. CDR3 bases: TGCAGTGCTGGAGATATGGGGGGGGCCTTTGGAACTGAAGCTTTCTTT. It translates to CSAGDMGGAFGTEAFF.